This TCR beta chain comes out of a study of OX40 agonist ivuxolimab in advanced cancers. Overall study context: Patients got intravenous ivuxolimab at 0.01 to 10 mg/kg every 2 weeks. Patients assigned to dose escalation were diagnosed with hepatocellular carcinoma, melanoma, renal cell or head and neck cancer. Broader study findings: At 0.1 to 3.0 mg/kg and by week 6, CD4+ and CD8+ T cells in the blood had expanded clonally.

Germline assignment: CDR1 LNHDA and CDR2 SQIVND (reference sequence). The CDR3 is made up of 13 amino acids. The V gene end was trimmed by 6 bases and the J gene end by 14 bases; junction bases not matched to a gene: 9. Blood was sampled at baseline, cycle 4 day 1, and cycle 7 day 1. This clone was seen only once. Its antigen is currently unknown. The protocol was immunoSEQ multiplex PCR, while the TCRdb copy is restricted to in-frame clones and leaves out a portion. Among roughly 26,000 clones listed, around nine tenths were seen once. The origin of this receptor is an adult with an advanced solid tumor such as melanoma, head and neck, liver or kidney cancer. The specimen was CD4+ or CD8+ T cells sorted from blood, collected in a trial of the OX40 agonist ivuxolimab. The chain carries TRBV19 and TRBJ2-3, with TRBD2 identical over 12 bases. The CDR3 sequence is CASSRTSGAWGYF. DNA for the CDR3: TGTGCCAGTAGCCGGACTAGCGGGGCCTGGGGGTATTTT.